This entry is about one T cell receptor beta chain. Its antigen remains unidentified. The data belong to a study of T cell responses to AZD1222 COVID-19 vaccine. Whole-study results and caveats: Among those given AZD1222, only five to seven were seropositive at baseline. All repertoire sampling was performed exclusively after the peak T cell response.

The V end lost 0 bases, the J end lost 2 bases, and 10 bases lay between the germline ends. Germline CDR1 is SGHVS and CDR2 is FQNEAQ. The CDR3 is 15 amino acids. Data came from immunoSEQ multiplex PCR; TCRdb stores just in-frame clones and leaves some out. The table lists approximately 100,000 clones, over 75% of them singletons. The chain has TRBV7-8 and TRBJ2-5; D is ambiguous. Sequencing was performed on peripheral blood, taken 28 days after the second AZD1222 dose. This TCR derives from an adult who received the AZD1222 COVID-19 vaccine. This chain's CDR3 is CASSLAWGRQETQYF. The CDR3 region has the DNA TGTGCCAGCAGCTTAGCTTGGGGTAGGCAAGAGACCCAGTACTTC.